This TCR beta chain was sequenced in a study of T cells in localized non-small cell lung cancer. This clone has more than one count but fewer than ten. V was clipped by 1 base and J by 8 bases, with 3 bases between them. Germline V gene sequence: CDR1 MGHRA, CDR2 YSYEKL. The CDR3 is 12 residues long. The protocol was immunoSEQ multiplex PCR, while the TCRdb copy is restricted to in-frame clones and leaves out a portion. Of fewer than 25,000 clones listed, around 85% are singletons. The source of this sequence is a woman between 35 and 75 years old with stage I lung adenocarcinoma. This chain uses TRBV4-1 with TRBJ1-6, with unresolved D. The material was peripheral blood, obtained before any cancer treatment. CDR3 residues: CASSQGHSPLHF. CDR3 sequence (DNA): TGCGCCAGCAGCCAAGGACATTCACCCCTCCACTTT.